The 2 T cell receptor beta chains listed next were all sequenced from one sample in a study of blood T cell repertoires in COVID-19. Libraries were prepared by immunoSEQ multiplex PCR; TCRdb keeps only in-frame clonotypes and omits some of them. The table lists tens of thousands of clones, 88% of them singletons, with around a tenth in the top ten. The sequenced material came from peripheral blood. These receptors originate from a man over 45 with active COVID-19.

This chain joins TRBV9 and TRBJ2-2; a possible D gene is TRBD2 (5 bases). V lost 3 bases, J lost 0 bases, and 15 bases lay in between. CDR1 and CDR2 (germline): SGDLS, YYNGEE. The CDR3 consists of 17 residues. CDR3 sequence reads: CASSAYRGRANTGELFF. The CDR3, as DNA: TGTGCCAGCAGCGCGTACCGAGGGCGAGCGAACACCGGGGAGCTGTTTTTT.

The chain uses TRBV10-2 and TRBJ1-3; 9 bases are a match to TRBD1. The CDR3 is 16 amino acids. CDR1 is WSHSY and CDR2 is SAAADI in the germline V gene. V lost 8 bases, J lost 0 bases, and 8 bases stayed unmatched. The CDR3 protein is CASSNRDRASGNTIYF. The CDR3 bases are TGCGCCAGCTCTAATAGGGACAGGGCCTCTGGAAACACCATATATTTT.